This paragraph reports one T cell receptor (beta chain). The antigen is undetermined. The V gene's germline CDR1 is LGHNA and CDR2 YNFKEQ. CDR3 length: 16 amino acids. J lost 4 bases, V lost 0 bases, and 5 bases had no gene match. Fresh peripheral blood, about 9.6 ml, yielded the PBMCs. This sample is drawn from a study of T cells in Graves' hyperthyroidism and ophthalmopathy. Across the study: Initial diagnosis, before any treatment, was when peripheral blood was collected.

General study points: Model output signaled ophthalmopathy a median roughly six months ahead of onset. A 13 V-J signature model discriminated ophthalmopathy versus stable hyperthyroidism.

RNA transcripts yielded amplified TCR beta CDR3 regions. TCR CDR3 underwent first-round RT-PCR with the HTBI primer set. TCRdb independently ran MiXCR on the multiplex PCR reads; one entry per CDR3 protein. The profile covers around 600,000 distinct CDR3 sequences, with about 15% appearing a single time and around 13% taken by the ten largest. Input material: blood. The receptor comes from a woman in her 50s with Graves' ophthalmopathy. The rearrangement joins TRBV4-2 to TRBJ1-1, with 10 bases matching TRBD1. This CDR3 reads CASSQEFWTGGTEAFF. The CDR3 DNA reads TGTGCCAGCAGCCAAGAGTTTTGGACAGGGGGCACTGAAGCTTTCTTT.